This T cell receptor (beta chain) stems from a study of blood T cell repertoires in COVID-19. Study-level information: Sources were T cells, B-cell-depleted T cells, or PBMCs; the material itself was cDNA or gDNA.

The Seattle patients, enrolled during active infection, were followed longitudinally. Profiled with immunoSEQ multiplex PCR; TCRdb holds only in-frame clones, not every one. This sample carries under 250,000 clones, around 90% of them seen once, and the ten largest clones take 0.7% to 0.85%. The germline V gene has CDR1 KGHSH and CDR2 LQKENI. V was clipped by 3 bases and J by 1 base, with 8 bases between them. CDR3 size: 14 residues. The sequencing sample was made of peripheral blood. This rearrangement joins TRBV18 to TRBJ2-3; the D gene is possibly TRBD1 (6 bases). This clonotype was sampled from a man aged 55 to 70 with COVID-19, enrolled during active disease. DNA of the CDR3: TGTGCCAGCTCACCGGGACATGGCACAGATACGCAGTATTTT. This codes for CASSPGHGTDTQYF.